These 8 T cell receptor beta chains came from one sample sequenced in a study of regulatory T cells in long-lasting Graves disease (dated by TCRdb to about 2021). Library preparation employed multiplex PCR. The sequencer was an Illumina HiSeq 4000. iRepertoire HTBI primers and Arm-PCR amplification of CDR3 regions were used to construct TCR beta libraries. The public sequencing data were trimmed at Q25 with fastp and processed into clonotypes with MiXCR by TCRdb, which kept only in-frame beta chains. Records with the same CDR3 protein are collapsed into one entry carrying the most frequent genes and DNA. The sample yields fewer than 450,000 distinct CDR3 sequences; over 12% were counted once. The ten largest make up approximately 8% of the sample. The sample's time point, from its label and the paper: newly diagnosed GD, antithyroid drugs for less than 3 months. For both TCR sequencing and RNA sequencing, RNA was extracted from PBMCs in TRIzol.

The same sample was also used in a study of T cells in Graves' hyperthyroidism and ophthalmopathy.

This specimen was peripheral blood mononuclear cells (PBMCs), taken at new diagnosis, from a patient treated with antithyroid drugs. The receptors were sampled from a woman aged 40 to 55 with Graves disease. Donor details come from another sample of the same person, matched by shared clones.

This clonotype occurred many times. The chain is built from TRBV30 and TRBJ2-5; 13 bases are shared with TRBD2. The V segment lost 0 bases and the J segment 2 bases; nucleotides outside the gene matches: 6. CDR1 is GTSNPN, CDR2 SVGIG, per germline (reference sequence). This CDR3 has 17 amino acids. CDR3 protein: CAWSVMRTSGRQETQYF. The CDR3 coding sequence is TGTGCCTGGAGTGTAATGAGGACTAGCGGGAGACAAGAGACCCAGTACTTC. Combining the CDR3 with reference TRBV30 and TRBJ2-5 gives the whole variable domain SQTIHQWPATLVQPVGSPLSLECTVEGTSNPNLYWYRQAAGRGLQLLFYSVGIGQISSEVPQNLSASRPQDRQFILSSKKLLLSDSGFYLCAWSVMRTSGRQETQYFGPGTRLLVL.

J is TRBJ2-1 and V is TRBV7-8; 10 bases line up with TRBD1. The CDR3 is 19 amino acids. Germline V CDR1 and CDR2: SGHVS, FQNEAQ. V shed 7 bases, J shed 6 bases, and the junction held 21 bases outside the gene matches. The CDR3: CASTLGQGDLGIPPNEQFF. The CDR3 bases are TGTGCCAGCACTCTTGGACAGGGGGATTTGGGAATCCCTCCCAATGAGCAGTTCTTC.

In this sample, this clonotype turned up a few times. The rearrangement links TRBV7-2 to TRBJ2-7; 9 bases agree with TRBD2. This CDR3 is built from 17 residues. The V gene end was trimmed by 4 bases and the J gene end by 7 bases; junction bases not matched to a gene: 17. Germline CDR1 and CDR2: SGHTA and FQGNSA. The CDR3 nucleotides read TGTGCCAGCAGCTCTAGGGAAGCGGGAGGACCATTTAGGGAGCAGTACTTC. Its protein product is CASSSREAGGPFREQYF.

The chain couples TRBV25-1 to TRBJ2-3; 10 bases line up with TRBD1. Unmatched junction bases numbered 7, after V lost 6 bases and J lost 4 bases. This CDR3 contains 15 residues. CDR1 MGHDK and CDR2 SYGVNS come from the germline V gene. This CDR3 is CASRAPGQGSDTQYF. The CDR3 DNA reads as TGTGCCAGCAGGGCTCCGGGACAGGGGTCAGATACGCAGTATTTT.

This clonotype appeared many times. The V and J genes are TRBV12-3 or TRBV12-4 and TRBJ1-5, with TRBD1 matching over 7 bases. The CDR3 has 13 amino acids. The V and J ends lost 6 bases and 5 bases, in that order; junction bases with no gene match: 4. The CDR3 DNA reads TGTGCCAGCAGAGACAGGGTTGATCAGCCCCAGCATTTT. Protein: CASRDRVDQPQHF.

This clonotype came up many times. The chain uses TRBV18 and TRBJ2-6, with D perhaps matching TRBD2 (6 bases). This CDR3 contains 16 residues. The germline gives CDR1 KGHSH, CDR2 LQKENI. V was pared by 3 bases and J by 5 bases, with 14 bases between. The CDR3 nucleotides read TGTGCCAGCTCACCGGTCAGGGACTTACGGGCCAACGTCCTGACTTTC. Protein sequence: CASSPVRDLRANVLTF.

There are many counts of this clonotype. The V call is TRBV7-6, the J call TRBJ2-3, with no clear D. The V end lost 0 bases, the J end lost 1 base, and 8 bases lay between the germline ends. Germline values: CDR1 SGHVS, CDR2 FNYEAQ. This CDR3 contains 15 residues. CDR3 nucleotide sequence: TGTGCCAGCAGCTTAGCCAGATTTGGCACAGATACGCAGTATTTT. Protein sequence: CASSLARFGTDTQYF.

The genes are TRBV27 and TRBJ2-5, with 13 bases aligning to TRBD2. The CDR3 is made up of 15 amino acids. With 6 bases clipped from V and 0 bases from J, the junction kept 1 base outside the gene matches. The germline gives CDR1 MNHEY, CDR2 SMNVEV (reference sequence). This CDR3 reads CASRGTSGNQETQYF. CDR3 bases: TGTGCCAGCAGGGGGACTAGCGGGAACCAAGAGACCCAGTACTTC.